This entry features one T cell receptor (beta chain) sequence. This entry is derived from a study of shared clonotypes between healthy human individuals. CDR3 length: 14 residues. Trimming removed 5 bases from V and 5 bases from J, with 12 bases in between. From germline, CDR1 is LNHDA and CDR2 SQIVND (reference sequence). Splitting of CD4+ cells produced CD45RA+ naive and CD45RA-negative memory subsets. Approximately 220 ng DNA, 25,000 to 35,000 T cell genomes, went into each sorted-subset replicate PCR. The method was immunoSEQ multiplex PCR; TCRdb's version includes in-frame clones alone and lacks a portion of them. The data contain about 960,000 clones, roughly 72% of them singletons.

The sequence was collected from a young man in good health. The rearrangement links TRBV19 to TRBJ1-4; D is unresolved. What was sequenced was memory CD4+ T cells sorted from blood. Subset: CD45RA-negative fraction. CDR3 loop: CASSFGPLNEKLFF. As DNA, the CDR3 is TGTGCCAGTAGTTTTGGGCCATTGAATGAAAAACTGTTTTTT.